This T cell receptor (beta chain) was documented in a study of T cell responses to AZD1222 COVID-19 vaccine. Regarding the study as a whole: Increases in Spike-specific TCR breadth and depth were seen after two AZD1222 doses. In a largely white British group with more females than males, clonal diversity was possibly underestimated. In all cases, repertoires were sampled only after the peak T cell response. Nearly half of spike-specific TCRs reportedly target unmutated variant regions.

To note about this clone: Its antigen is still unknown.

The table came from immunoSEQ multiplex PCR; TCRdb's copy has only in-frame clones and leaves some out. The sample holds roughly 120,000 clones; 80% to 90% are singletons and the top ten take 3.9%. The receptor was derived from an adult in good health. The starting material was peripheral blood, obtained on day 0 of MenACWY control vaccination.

CDR3 sequence (DNA): TGTGCCAGCAGCTCGCCCCCTAATCAGCCCCAGCATTTT. This encodes CASSSPPNQPQHF. The rearrangement uses TRBV28 and TRBJ1-5, with no clear D. Germline V gene lookup returns CDR1 MDHEN and CDR2 SYDVKM. The length of the CDR3 is 13 residues. V was cut by 6 bases and J by 4 bases, with 10 bases left in between.